The present T cell receptor (beta chain) was sequenced within a study of T-cell reconstitution after alpha-beta-depleted transplantation in children. Trimming took 0 bases from V and 1 from J, leaving 3 bases between them. Germline V gene lookup returns CDR1 KGHDR and CDR2 SFDVKD. The CDR3 covers 14 residues. This clonotype was seen only a few times. Its specificity is not known. Study-level points and caveats: Reportedly, roughly two months post-transplant, alpha-beta T cells arose from several hundred expanded graft clones.

A TCRbeta library incorporating unique molecular identifiers was prepared. One entry per CDR3 protein, called by TCRdb with MiXCR from the PCR reads. The sample has approximately 520,000 distinct CDR3 sequences, roughly 11% seen once. This TCR derives from a female patient aged 2-15 years who had a stem cell transplant for aplastic anemia, so the T cells may come from the graft donor. The source material was PBMCs, mostly from graft donor cells, sampled 180 days after TCRalphabeta/CD19-depleted stem cell transplant. The chain has TRBV24-1 and TRBJ1-5, with no clear D. CDR3 in DNA: TGTGCCACCAGTGATTTGGCCAGCAATCAGCCCCAGCATTTT. It codes for CATSDLASNQPQHF.